The 27 T cell receptor beta chains listed next were all sequenced from one sample in a study of PD-1 blockade in classical Hodgkin lymphoma (dated by TCRdb to 2018 to 2020). The library was produced with the immunoSEQ multiplex PCR assay. The table comes from immuneACCESS by way of TCRdb, which keeps in-frame sequences with V and J called. Part of the clones is missing from these tables; in studies checked, under half for an unresolved V gene and the rest for unknown reasons. The sample table records 95,000 to 120,000 clones; about 88% of these occur just once. The ten top clones hold less than 20% of the sample. Taken with the paper, the label for time point translates to: cycle 2 day 1 (C2D1) of nivolumab. Every trial patient had relapsed following autologous stem cell transplantation, and prior brentuximab vedotin exposure was what differed among cohorts A, B and C. The material sequenced was peripheral blood mononuclear cells (PBMCs), taken before the second cycle of nivolumab. Receptor source: a human donor with classical Hodgkin lymphoma.

The CDR3 DNA sequence: TGTGCCAGCTCACCAAATTTGAGACAGAATTTTAATGAGCAGTTCTTC. Protein: CASSPNLRQNFNEQFF. The chain is built from TRBV18 and TRBJ2-1, with a possible D match to TRBD1 (5 bases). The CDR3 sequence is 16 residues long. Germline V CDR1 and CDR2: KGHSH, LQKENI. Trimming took 2 bases from V and 7 from J, leaving 18 bases between them.

The chain couples TRBV19 to TRBJ2-3, with unresolved D. V gave up 7 bases and J gave up 3 bases, with 11 bases separating them. Germline V gene sequence: CDR1 LNHDA, CDR2 SQIVND (reference sequence). The CDR3 totals 13 residues. CDR3 protein: CASNPRQTDTQYF. The CDR3 region has the DNA TGTGCCAGTAACCCGCGGCAGACAGATACGCAGTATTTT.

The chain recombines TRBV29-1 with TRBJ2-3; D is uncertain. In germline, CDR1 is SQVTM, CDR2 ANQGSEA. V was clipped by 3 bases and J by 3 bases, with 13 bases between them. CDR3 length: 14 residues. CDR3 in DNA: TGCAGCGTTGATTGGCCGAAACAAACAGATACGCAGTATTTT. It specifies CSVDWPKQTDTQYF.

The chain carries TRBV6-5 and TRBJ2-3, with 7 nucleotides matching TRBD1. V lost 2 bases to trimming and J lost 3 bases; unmatched junction nucleotides: 2. Germline lookup yields CDR1 MNHEY and CDR2 SVGAGI. The CDR3 totals 14 residues. Here the CDR3 DNA reads TGTGCCAGCAGTTACGGACAGGCAACAGATACGCAGTATTTT. Residues: CASSYGQATDTQYF.

The V and J genes are TRBV10-3 and TRBJ1-1; no definite D call. Germline V CDR1 and CDR2: ENHRY, SYGVKD. CDR3 size: 14 residues. V gave up 3 bases and J gave up 6 bases, with 14 bases separating them. DNA for the CDR3: TGTGCCATCAGTGAAAGACCCCAGGACGCTGAAGCTTTCTTT. This translates into CAISERPQDAEAFF.

The V and J genes are TRBV7-9 and TRBJ1-1; D ambiguous. V shed 1 base and J shed 5 bases, with 8 bases lying between them. This CDR3 comprises 13 residues. Per germline, CDR1 SEHNR and CDR2 FQNEAQ (reference sequence). The CDR3 loop is CASSLEMGTEAFF. In DNA form, the CDR3 reads TGTGCCAGCAGCTTAGAGATGGGAACTGAAGCTTTCTTT.

This clone has just a few counts. V is TRBV15 and J is TRBJ2-7; 10 bases align to TRBD1. Looked up from germline, CDR1 is LNHNV and CDR2 is YYDKDF (reference sequence). The CDR3 length is 15 residues. V was pared by 2 bases and J by 3 bases, with 4 bases of the junction left unmatched. The CDR3 nucleotides read TGTGCCACCAGCAGACTCGGGACAGGGGTCTACGAGCAGTACTTC. Its protein product is CATSRLGTGVYEQYF.

The chain uses TRBV7-9 and TRBJ2-3, with a tentative D call TRBD1 (5 bases). Per germline, CDR1 SEHNR and CDR2 FQNEAQ (reference sequence). There are 15 residues in the CDR3. V was pared by 5 bases and J by 0 bases, with 12 bases between. The CDR3 nucleotides are TGTGCCAGCAGCCCTCCGCAGGGAAGCACAGATACGCAGTATTTT. It codes for CASSPPQGSTDTQYF.

The CDR3 protein is CASSHRAQHF. The CDR3 DNA reads TGTGCCAGCAGTCACAGGGCCCAGCATTTT. The J gene is TRBJ1-5, the V gene TRBV28, with a possible D match to TRBD1 (6 bases). V was cut by 5 bases and J by 11 bases, with 7 bases left in between. Germline V CDR1 and CDR2: MDHEN, SYDVKM. The CDR3 is 10 residues long.

The CDR3 spells CASSQAMEGNTEAFF. The CDR3 bases are TGCGCCAGCAGCCAAGCCATGGAAGGAAACACTGAAGCTTTCTTT. The V call is TRBV4-1, the J call TRBJ1-1; D unclear. The CDR3 runs to 15 residues. Trimming took off 1 base at V and 2 bases at J, with 11 bases between the two ends. Germline assignment: CDR1 MGHRA and CDR2 YSYEKL.

In DNA, the CDR3 is TGTGCCACCAGCGTTATGGGGACCGAGCAAGAGACCCAGTACTTC. Its protein is CATSVMGTEQETQYF. The gene calls are TRBV15 and TRBJ2-5; possibly TRBD1 or TRBD2 for D (5 bases each). The CDR3 runs 15 residues. The V end lost 5 bases, the J end lost 2 bases, and 15 bases lay between the germline ends. Germline loops: CDR1 LNHNV, CDR2 YYDKDF (reference sequence).

The rearrangement links TRBV28 to TRBJ2-6; D remains ambiguous. Looked up from germline, CDR1 is MDHEN and CDR2 is SYDVKM. V was clipped by 5 bases and J by 2 bases, with 7 bases between them. This CDR3 contains 14 residues. The CDR3 DNA sequence: TGTGCCAGCAGTATGACGGCTGGGGCCAACGTCCTGACTTTC. Its protein product is CASSMTAGANVLTF.

V and J are TRBV29-1 and TRBJ1-1, with D uncertain. Trimming removed 4 bases at V and 4 bases at J, with 19 bases between. Per germline, CDR1 SQVTM and CDR2 ANQGSEA. The CDR3 is 15 amino acids. This CDR3 reads CSVVFRSRRGTEAFF. CDR3 bases: TGCAGCGTTGTTTTCAGGAGTCGGCGTGGCACTGAAGCTTTCTTT.

The count of this clone is one. The rearrangement links TRBV6-6 to TRBJ2-2; a possible D gene is TRBD1 (6 bases). CDR3 length: 14 residues. V was clipped by 8 bases and J by 7 bases, with 17 bases between them. Germline values: CDR1 MNHNY, CDR2 SVGAGI (reference sequence). CDR3 protein: CASLSTGLSGELFF. CDR3 DNA sequence: TGTGCCAGCTTATCGACAGGACTCAGCGGGGAGCTGTTTTTT.

The gene calls are TRBV28 and TRBJ1-2; 8 positions agree with TRBD1. The CDR3 is 13 residues long. The V segment lost 3 bases and the J segment 6 bases; nucleotides outside the gene matches: 3. The V gene's germline CDR1 is MDHEN and CDR2 SYDVKM. CDR3 sequence reads: CASSFWTGNGYTF. The CDR3 DNA sequence: TGTGCCAGCAGTTTTTGGACAGGGAATGGCTACACCTTC.

This clone showed up just a few times. The chain has TRBV2 and TRBJ1-1; TRBD1 might be the D (5 bases). The germline V gene encodes CDR1 SNHLY and CDR2 FYNNEI. V lost 3 bases and J 0 bases, leaving 17 bases between the germline ends. The CDR3 has 17 amino acids. The chain's CDR3 is CASSDRAGYGMNTEAFF. The CDR3 bases are TGTGCCAGCAGTGATCGGGCAGGGTATGGAATGAACACTGAAGCTTTCTTT.

V and J are TRBV11-2 and TRBJ2-1; tentatively, D is TRBD2 (5 bases). The CDR3 consists of 16 residues. The V gene's germline CDR1 is SGHAT and CDR2 FQNNGV. Trimming cost V 5 bases and J 3 bases, with 17 bases left between them. The CDR3 here is CASSPPTRNSYNEQFF. Written as DNA, the CDR3 is TGTGCCAGCAGCCCACCTACTAGGAACAGCTACAATGAGCAGTTCTTC.

The rearrangement uses TRBV29-1 and TRBJ1-2; D is possibly TRBD1 (6 bases). The CDR3 runs 15 residues. V gave up 3 bases and J gave up 5 bases, with 19 bases separating them. Germline-derived CDR1 and CDR2 are SQVTM and ANQGSEA. The CDR3 reads CSVEPIGQKTYGYTF. The CDR3 DNA sequence: TGCAGCGTTGAGCCAATCGGACAGAAAACTTATGGCTACACCTTC.

This chain joins TRBV29-1 and TRBJ2-3, with 12 bases fitting TRBD2. Trimming at V came to 3 bases and at J to 4 bases, leaving 8 bases not matched to a gene. Germline V lookup: CDR1 SQVTM, CDR2 ANQGSEA. The CDR3 is 16 residues long. CDR3 protein: CSVDRGLAGIADTQYF. CDR3 bases: TGCAGCGTTGACCGCGGACTAGCGGGAATCGCAGATACGCAGTATTTT.

The chain employs TRBV10-1 and TRBJ2-4, with D perhaps TRBD2 (5 bases). CDR1 is WNHNN and CDR2 is SYGVQD in the germline V gene (reference sequence). V was cut by 4 bases and J by 5 bases, with 9 bases left in between. There are 13 residues in the CDR3. The CDR3 sequence: CASSGRVENIQYF. In DNA form, the CDR3 reads TGCGCCAGCAGTGGGCGGGTTGAAAACATTCAGTACTTC.

The chain couples TRBV4-1 to TRBJ2-7, with unresolved D. This CDR3 region has 14 residues. The germline V and J ends were trimmed by 4 bases and 1 base, with 11 bases remaining between them. Germline V gene lookup returns CDR1 MGHRA and CDR2 YSYEKL. This chain's CDR3 is CASSLDFSSYEQYF. The DNA of the CDR3 is TGCGCCAGCAGCCTTGACTTCAGTTCCTACGAGCAGTACTTC.

The CDR3: CASSRRGGDLGETQYF. The DNA of the CDR3 is TGCGCCAGCAGCCGGAGGGGGGGAGACTTGGGAGAGACCCAGTACTTC. V usage is TRBV4-1 and J usage is TRBJ2-5; possible D gene TRBD2, 7 bases. This CDR3 spans 16 amino acids. Germline loops: CDR1 MGHRA, CDR2 YSYEKL. V lost 4 bases to trimming and J lost 4 bases, with 19 bases between them.

The V and J genes are TRBV5-1 and TRBJ2-7; D gene uncertain. Trimming pared 4 bases from V and 0 bases from J, leaving 11 bases between. The V gene's germline CDR1 is SGHRS and CDR2 YFSETQ. The CDR3 covers 14 residues. The CDR3 protein is CASSLESDSYEQYF. CDR3 coding DNA: TGCGCCAGCAGCCTAGAAAGCGACTCCTACGAGCAGTACTTC.

This chain uses TRBV2 with TRBJ1-5; the match to TRBD1 covers 9 bases. Trimming took 6 bases from V and 3 from J; bases not matched to a gene: 3. Germline V gene sequence: CDR1 SNHLY, CDR2 FYNNEI. CDR3 size: 14 residues. The CDR3 DNA reads TGTGCCAGCAGACAGGGGGCGGTCAATCAGCCCCAGCATTTT. This codes for CASRQGAVNQPQHF.

The chain is built from TRBV4-1 and TRBJ2-7; possible D gene TRBD2, 6 bases. This CDR3 region has 16 residues. Trimming removed 1 base from V and 2 bases from J, with 15 bases in between. Germline lookup yields CDR1 MGHRA and CDR2 YSYEKL. CDR3 in DNA: TGCGCCAGCAGCCAAGTTTCACGGGGGTATGCCTACGAGCAGTACTTC. Translating it yields CASSQVSRGYAYEQYF.

The chain carries TRBV29-1 and TRBJ2-3, with 8 bases fitting TRBD2. The V gene end was trimmed by 6 bases and the J gene end by 6 bases; junction bases not matched to a gene: 8. This CDR3 region has 13 residues. The germline CDR1 and CDR2 sequences are SQVTM and ANQGSEA. CDR3 coding DNA: TGCAGCGTCGAGGGACTAGTCGCGGATACGCAGTATTTT. Translated, it gives CSVEGLVADTQYF.

This clone occurred once. This chain links TRBV28 with TRBJ1-4; tentatively, D is TRBD1 (6 bases). Trimming stripped 6 bases from V and 6 bases from J, with 17 bases between. Germline V gives CDR1 MDHEN, CDR2 SYDVKM. The CDR3 spans 15 residues. CDR3 bases: TGTGCCAGCAGGGAAGCAGGGGCCGCCTATGAAAAACTGTTTTTT. Its translation: CASREAGAAYEKLFF.